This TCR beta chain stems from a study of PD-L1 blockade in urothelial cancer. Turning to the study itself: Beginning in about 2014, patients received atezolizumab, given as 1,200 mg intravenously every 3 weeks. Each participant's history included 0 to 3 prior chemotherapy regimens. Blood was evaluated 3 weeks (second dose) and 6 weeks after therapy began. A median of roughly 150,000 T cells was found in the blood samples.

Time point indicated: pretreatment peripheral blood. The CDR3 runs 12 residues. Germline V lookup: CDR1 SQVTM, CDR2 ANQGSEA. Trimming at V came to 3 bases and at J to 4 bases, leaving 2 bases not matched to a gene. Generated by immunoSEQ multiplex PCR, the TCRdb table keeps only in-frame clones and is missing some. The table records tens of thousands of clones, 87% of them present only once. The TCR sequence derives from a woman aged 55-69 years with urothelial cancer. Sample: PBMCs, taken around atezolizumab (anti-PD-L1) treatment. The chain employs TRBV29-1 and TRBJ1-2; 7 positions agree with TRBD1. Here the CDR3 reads CSVDQGGYGYTF. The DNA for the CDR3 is TGCAGCGTTGATCAGGGGGGCTATGGCTACACCTTC.